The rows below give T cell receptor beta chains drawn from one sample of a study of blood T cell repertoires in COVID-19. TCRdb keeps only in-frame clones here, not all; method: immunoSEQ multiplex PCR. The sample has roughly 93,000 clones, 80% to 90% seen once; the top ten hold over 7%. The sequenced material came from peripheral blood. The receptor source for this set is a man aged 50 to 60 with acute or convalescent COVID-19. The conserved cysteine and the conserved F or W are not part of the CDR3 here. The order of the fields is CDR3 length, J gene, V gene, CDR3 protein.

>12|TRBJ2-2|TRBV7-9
ASSPTGVPGELF
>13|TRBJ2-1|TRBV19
ASSTQGGGYNEQF
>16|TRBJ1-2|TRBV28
ASSALSGGQGEYYGYT
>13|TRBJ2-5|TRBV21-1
ASSKEFGGQETQY
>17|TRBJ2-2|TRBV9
ASSASRLAGGINTGELF
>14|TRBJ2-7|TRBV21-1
ASSKPRTTKGSEQY
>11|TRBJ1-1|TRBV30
AWKDRVNTEAF
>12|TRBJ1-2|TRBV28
ASRLDDRDYGYT
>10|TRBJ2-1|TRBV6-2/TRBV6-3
ASSYQGSSWF
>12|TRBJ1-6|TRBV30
AWSGPGQGSPLH
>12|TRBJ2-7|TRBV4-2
ASSRLGTGYEQY
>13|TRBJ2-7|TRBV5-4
ASSVGLAGSYEQY
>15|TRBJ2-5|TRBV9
ASSVGTSGGAEETQY
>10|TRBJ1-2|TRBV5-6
ASSLRLSGYT
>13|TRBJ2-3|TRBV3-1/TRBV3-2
ASSQGVGGANTQY
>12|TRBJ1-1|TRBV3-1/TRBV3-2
ASSLDRGNTEAF
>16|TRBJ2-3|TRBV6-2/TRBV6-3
ASSYQKTSGGTSDTQY
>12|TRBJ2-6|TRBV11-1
ASSPRQGTNVLT
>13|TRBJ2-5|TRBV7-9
ASSFLTGGAGTQY
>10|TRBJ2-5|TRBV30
AWRQSQETQY
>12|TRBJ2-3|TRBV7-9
ASSPWDRADTQY
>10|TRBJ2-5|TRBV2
ASEYGGKTQY
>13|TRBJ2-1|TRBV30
AWSFRGSRGNEQF
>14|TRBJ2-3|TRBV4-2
ASSLTSGGAVDTQY
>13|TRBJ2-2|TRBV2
ASSELTGGTGELF
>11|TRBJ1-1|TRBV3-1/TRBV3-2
ASSQTGNTEAF
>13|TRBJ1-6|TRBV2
ASTSSGLHNSPLH
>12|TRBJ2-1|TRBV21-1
ASSEPTGYNEQF
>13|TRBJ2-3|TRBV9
ASSVDGSVRDTQY
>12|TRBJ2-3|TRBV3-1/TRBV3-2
ASSLTAGADTQY
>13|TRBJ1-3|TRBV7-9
ASSLRAAGGNTIY
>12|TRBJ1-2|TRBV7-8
ASSPRGPNYGYT
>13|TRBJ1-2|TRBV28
ASSLPLPGGYGYT
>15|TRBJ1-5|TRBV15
ATSSGTGGTSNQPQH
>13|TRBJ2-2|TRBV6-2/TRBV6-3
ASSLRDSNTGELF
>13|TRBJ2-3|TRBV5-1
ASSLGLGGTDTQY
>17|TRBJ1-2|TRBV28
ASSWGGAAGLRFSVGYT
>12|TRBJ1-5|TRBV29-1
SASVRDGNQPQH
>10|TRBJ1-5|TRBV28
ASSSSRTGLY
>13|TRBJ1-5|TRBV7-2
ASSLQGYSNQPQH
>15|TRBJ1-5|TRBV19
ASSIINLGDRVSPQH
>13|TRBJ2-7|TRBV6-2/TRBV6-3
ASSYQGTVSYEQY
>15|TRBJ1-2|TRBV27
ASSSTTNRAANYGYT
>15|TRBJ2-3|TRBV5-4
ASSRGLAGVGEDTQY
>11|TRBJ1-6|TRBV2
ASSEEHNSPLH